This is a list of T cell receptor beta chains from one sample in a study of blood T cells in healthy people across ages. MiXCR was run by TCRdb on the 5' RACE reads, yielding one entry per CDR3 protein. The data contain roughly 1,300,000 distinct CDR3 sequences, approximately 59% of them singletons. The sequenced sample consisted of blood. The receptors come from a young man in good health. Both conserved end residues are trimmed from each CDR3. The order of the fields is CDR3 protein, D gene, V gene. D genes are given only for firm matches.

CDR3: ASSPTGVGTEAF; D: TRBD1; V: TRBV27
CDR3: SARDRGEGGATEAF; D: -; V: TRBV20-1
CDR3: SVARGGEQY; D: -; V: TRBV29-1
CDR3: ASSLADLYNEQF; D: -; V: TRBV28
CDR3: ASSSTGFDYEQY; D: -; V: TRBV7-2
CDR3: ASMIGGSYEQY; D: -; V: TRBV28
CDR3: ASSSGRERGAQH; D: -; V: TRBV7-9
CDR3: SESGRISTDTQY; D: TRBD2; V: TRBV20-1
CDR3: SVVTGTETQY; D: -; V: TRBV29-1
CDR3: SAHDRGRVYEQY; D: TRBD1; V: TRBV20-1
CDR3: ASSLDLPGLAGDEQF; D: TRBD2; V: TRBV11-2
CDR3: ASSYSPGRHYGYT; D: -; V: TRBV6-5
CDR3: ASSQLSSTDTQY; D: -; V: TRBV6-4
CDR3: ASSIGRASDTQY; D: TRBD2; V: TRBV6-5
CDR3: SAHRGGGLQETQY; D: -; V: TRBV20-1
CDR3: ASSLNGVGGGTPGATVLT; D: -; V: TRBV3-1
CDR3: ASSSLTSGGGETQY; D: TRBD2; V: TRBV7-2
CDR3: ASSPYTSGGADTQY; D: TRBD2; V: TRBV5-1
CDR3: RAIGHHDSYNEQF; D: -; V: TRBV20-1
CDR3: SDRDGGGSSSYEQY; D: -; V: TRBV20-1
CDR3: ASSSLDIADTQY; D: -; V: TRBV18
CDR3: ASSFFGTDGYT; D: -; V: TRBV28
CDR3: ASSLVSTLQETQY; D: -; V: TRBV7-9
CDR3: ASSQEERTTKSTDTQY; D: -; V: TRBV3-1
CDR3: SVEASEAGELF; D: -; V: TRBV29-1
CDR3: SAKEEDGSLDEQF; D: -; V: TRBV20-1
CDR3: ASSLMDRSTDTQY; D: -; V: TRBV7-9
CDR3: ASSLGGLATYNEQF; D: -; V: TRBV11-2
CDR3: ASSPGRISGGSEF; D: TRBD2; V: TRBV2
CDR3: ASSQDVSGGGWSVVAGISYEQY; D: TRBD2; V: TRBV3-1
CDR3: SVEGGTGDQETQF; D: TRBD1; V: TRBV29-1
CDR3: SLGRYDFNSPLH; D: -; V: TRBV29-1
CDR3: ASSYSTYSTGELF; D: -; V: TRBV6-5
CDR3: ASSSSELGLQF; D: -; V: TRBV27
CDR3: ASSTIKGEAYPYEQY; D: -; V: TRBV27
CDR3: AISESREVAYEQY; D: -; V: TRBV10-3
CDR3: ASSQVAGRVGYT; D: -; V: TRBV4-1
CDR3: ASSSQVDRDLSYEQY; D: TRBD1; V: TRBV7-2
CDR3: ASRLRTDGWTEAF; D: -; V: TRBV6-6
CDR3: ASSLDGSLEGYT; D: -; V: TRBV7-2
CDR3: ASSEDRGTNEKLF; D: TRBD1; V: TRBV6-1